This is a list of T cell receptor beta chains from one sample in a study of CD8 T cells in ankylosing spondylitis. TCRdb redid the calling of the 5' RACE reads with MiXCR, one entry per CDR3 protein. The repertoire has more than 60,000 distinct CDR3 sequences, approximately 5.3% of them found once; the top ten carry roughly 2.3%. Sequenced sample: blood, either unsorted or a sorted T cell fraction (not recorded which). The receptors were sampled from a male donor with ankylosing spondylitis or in good health (not recorded which). Each CDR3 is given with its conserved first and last residue. A D gene is named only where the DNA matches it firmly. Size is omitted from some rows. Given values are once, few, many or a class for expanded clones.

J,length,D,size,V,DNA,CDR3
TRBJ1-6,15,NA,many,TRBV12-3/TRBV12-4,TGTGCCAGCAGTTTTTCATCGGGGGGGGGTTCACCCCTCCACTTT,CASSFSSGGGSPLHF
TRBJ2-1,13,TRBD2,many,TRBV30,TGTGCCTGGAGTGTATGGCTAGCGGGGGAGCAGTTCTTC,CAWSVWLAGEQFF
TRBJ2-1,13,NA,many,TRBV10-3,TGTGCCATCAGTGAGCCGCAGGACAATGAGCAGTTCTTC,CAISEPQDNEQFF
TRBJ1-1,15,TRBD1,many,TRBV9,TGTGCCAGCAGCGTCAGCGGGACAGGGGCCACTGAAGCTTTCTTT,CASSVSGTGATEAFF
TRBJ2-1,15,NA,once,TRBV12-3/TRBV12-4,TGTGCCAGCAGTTTTGGCCAGGATCCCTACAATGCGCAGTTCTTC,CASSFGQDPYNAQFF
TRBJ2-5,14,NA,many,TRBV28,TGTGCCAGCAGTTTATGGCAGGAGGAGGAGACCCAGTACTTC,CASSLWQEEETQYF
TRBJ1-1,16,NA,many,TRBV28,TGTGCCAGCAGTTTCCTCCCAGGAGTCGTGAACACTGAAGCTTTCTTT,CASSFLPGVVNTEAFF
TRBJ2-6,17,NA,NA,TRBV11-2,TGTGCCAGCAGCGCCGAGCCGGGGCCGTCTGGGGCCAACGTCCTGACTTTC,CASSAEPGPSGANVLTF
TRBJ1-2,15,TRBD1,many,TRBV27,TGTGCCAGCTGGGCAACCGGGACAGGGGGTTATGGCTACACCTTC,CASWATGTGGYGYTF
TRBJ2-3,13,TRBD1,many,TRBV23-1,TGCGCCAGTTACCCGACAGGGGCGGATACGCAGTATTTT,CASYPTGADTQYF
TRBJ2-5,11,NA,many,TRBV7-2,TGTGCCAGCAGCTTCCAAGAGACCCAGTACTTC,CASSFQETQYF
TRBJ2-3,18,NA,many,TRBV28,TGTGCCAGCAGTTTATTATTAGAGAAGTTTCTCAGCACAGATACGCAGTATTTT,CASSLLLEKFLSTDTQYF
TRBJ2-1,14,TRBD1,few,TRBV27,TGTGCCAGCAGCCTGACAGGGGTGGTCGATGAGCAGTTCTTC,CASSLTGVVDEQFF
TRBJ1-2,10,NA,many,TRBV7-6,TGTGCCAGCAGCGGGGATGGCTACACCTTC,CASSGDGYTF
TRBJ1-5,12,NA,many,TRBV12-3/TRBV12-4,TGTGCCAGCAGTTTGGCGGAGCAGCCCCAGCATTTT,CASSLAEQPQHF
TRBJ2-5,14,TRBD1,many,TRBV19,TGTGCCAGTAGTGTCGACAGGGTTCAAGAGACCCAGTACTTC,CASSVDRVQETQYF
TRBJ2-3,13,NA,many,TRBV29-1,TGCAGCGTTGAAAATACTGACACAGATACGCAGTATTTT,CSVENTDTDTQYF